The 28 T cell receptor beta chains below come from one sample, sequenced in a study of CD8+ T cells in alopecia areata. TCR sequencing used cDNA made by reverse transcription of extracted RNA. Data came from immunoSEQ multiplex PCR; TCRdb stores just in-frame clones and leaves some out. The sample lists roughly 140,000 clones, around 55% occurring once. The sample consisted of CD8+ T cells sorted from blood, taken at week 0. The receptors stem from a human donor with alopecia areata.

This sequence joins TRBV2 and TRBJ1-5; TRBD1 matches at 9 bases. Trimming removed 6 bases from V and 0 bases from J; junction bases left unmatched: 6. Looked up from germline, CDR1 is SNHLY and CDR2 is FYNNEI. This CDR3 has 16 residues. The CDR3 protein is CASRLGQGYSNQPQHF. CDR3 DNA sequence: TGTGCCAGCAGACTGGGACAGGGCTATAGCAATCAGCCCCAGCATTTT.

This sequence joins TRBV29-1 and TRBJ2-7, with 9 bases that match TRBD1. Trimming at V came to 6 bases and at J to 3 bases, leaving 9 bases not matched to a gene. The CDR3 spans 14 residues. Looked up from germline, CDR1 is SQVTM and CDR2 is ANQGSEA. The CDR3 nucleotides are TGCAGCGTCCGGACAGGGGACAATAGCTACGAGCAGTACTTC. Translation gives CSVRTGDNSYEQYF.

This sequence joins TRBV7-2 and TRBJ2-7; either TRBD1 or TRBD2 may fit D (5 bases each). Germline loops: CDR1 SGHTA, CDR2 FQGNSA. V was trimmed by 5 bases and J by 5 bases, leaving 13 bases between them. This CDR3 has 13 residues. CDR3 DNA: TGTGCCAGCAGCGAGGGACCTCAGGACGAGCAGTACTTC. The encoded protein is CASSEGPQDEQYF.

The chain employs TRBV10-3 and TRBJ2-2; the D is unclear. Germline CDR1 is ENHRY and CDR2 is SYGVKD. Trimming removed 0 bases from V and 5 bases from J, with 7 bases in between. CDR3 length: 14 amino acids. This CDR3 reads CAISESISTGELFF. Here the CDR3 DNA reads TGTGCCATCAGTGAGTCGATTTCGACCGGGGAGCTGTTTTTT.

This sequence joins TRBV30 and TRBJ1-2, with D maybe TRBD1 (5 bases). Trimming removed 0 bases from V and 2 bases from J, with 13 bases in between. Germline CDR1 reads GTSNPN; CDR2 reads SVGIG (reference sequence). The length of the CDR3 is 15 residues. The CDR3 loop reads CAWSVGDDSNYGYTF. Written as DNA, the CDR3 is TGTGCCTGGAGTGTGGGGGATGACAGCAACTATGGCTACACCTTC.

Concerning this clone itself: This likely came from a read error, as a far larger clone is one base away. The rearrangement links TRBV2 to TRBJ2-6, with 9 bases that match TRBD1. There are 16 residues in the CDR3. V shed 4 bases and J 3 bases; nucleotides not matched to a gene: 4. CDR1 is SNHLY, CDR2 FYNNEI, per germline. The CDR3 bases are TGTGCCAGCAGTGGGGGACAGGGAGGTGGGGCCAACGTCCTGACTTTC. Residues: CASSGGQGGGANVLTF.

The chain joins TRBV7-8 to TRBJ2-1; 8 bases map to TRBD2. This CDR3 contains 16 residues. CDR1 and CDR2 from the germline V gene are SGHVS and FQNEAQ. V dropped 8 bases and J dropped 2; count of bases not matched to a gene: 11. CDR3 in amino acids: CASGQVAGGTYNEQFF. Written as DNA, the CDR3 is TGTGCCAGCGGGCAGGTGGCGGGGGGTACCTACAATGAGCAGTTCTTC. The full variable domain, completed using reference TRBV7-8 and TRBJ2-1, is GAGVSQSPRYKVAKRGQDVALRCDPISGHVSLFWYQQALGQGPEFLTYFQNEAQLDKSGLPSDRFFAERPEGSVSTLKIQRTQQEDSAVYLCASGQVAGGTYNEQFFGPGTRLTVL.

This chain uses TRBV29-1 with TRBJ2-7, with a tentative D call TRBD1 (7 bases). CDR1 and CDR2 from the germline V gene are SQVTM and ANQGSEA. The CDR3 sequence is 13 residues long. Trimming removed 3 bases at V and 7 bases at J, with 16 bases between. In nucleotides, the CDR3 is TGCAGCGTTGATCTAGAGACAGGGAGGGAGCAGTACTTC. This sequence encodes CSVDLETGREQYF.

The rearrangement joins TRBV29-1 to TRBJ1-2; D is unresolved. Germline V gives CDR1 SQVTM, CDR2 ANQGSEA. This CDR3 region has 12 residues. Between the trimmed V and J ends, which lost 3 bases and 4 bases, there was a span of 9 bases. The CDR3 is CSVDEGVYGYTF. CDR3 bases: TGCAGCGTTGACGAGGGAGTCTATGGCTACACCTTC.

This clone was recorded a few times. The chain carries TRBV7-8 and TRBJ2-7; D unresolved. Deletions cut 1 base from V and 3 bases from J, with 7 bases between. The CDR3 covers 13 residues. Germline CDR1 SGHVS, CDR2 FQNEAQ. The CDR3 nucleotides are TGTGCCAGCAGCTTAGGGTCTGGCTACGAGCAGTACTTC. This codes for CASSLGSGYEQYF.

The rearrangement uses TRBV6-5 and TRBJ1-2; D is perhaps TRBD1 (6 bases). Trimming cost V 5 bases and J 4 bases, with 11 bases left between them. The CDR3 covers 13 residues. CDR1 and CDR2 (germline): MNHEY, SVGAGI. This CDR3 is CASSRTASYGYTF. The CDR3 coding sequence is TGTGCCAGCAGTCGGACAGCCTCCTATGGCTACACCTTC.

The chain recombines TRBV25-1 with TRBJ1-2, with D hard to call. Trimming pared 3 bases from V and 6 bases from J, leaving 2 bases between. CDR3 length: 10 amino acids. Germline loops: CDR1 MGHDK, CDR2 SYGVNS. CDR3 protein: CASSEDGYTF. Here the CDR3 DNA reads TGTGCCAGCAGTGAGGATGGCTACACCTTC.

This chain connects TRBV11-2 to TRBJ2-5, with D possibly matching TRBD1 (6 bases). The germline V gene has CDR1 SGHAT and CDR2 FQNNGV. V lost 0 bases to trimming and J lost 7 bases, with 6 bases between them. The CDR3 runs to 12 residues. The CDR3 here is CASSLEGGTQYF. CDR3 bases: TGTGCCAGCAGCTTAGAAGGGGGGACCCAGTACTTC.

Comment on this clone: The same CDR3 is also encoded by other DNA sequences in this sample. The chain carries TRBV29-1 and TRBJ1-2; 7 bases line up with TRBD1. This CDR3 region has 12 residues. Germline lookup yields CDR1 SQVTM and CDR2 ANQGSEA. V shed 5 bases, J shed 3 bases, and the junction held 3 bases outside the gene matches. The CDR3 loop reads CSVRDRDYGYTF. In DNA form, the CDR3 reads TGCAGCGTTCGGGACAGAGACTATGGCTACACCTTC.

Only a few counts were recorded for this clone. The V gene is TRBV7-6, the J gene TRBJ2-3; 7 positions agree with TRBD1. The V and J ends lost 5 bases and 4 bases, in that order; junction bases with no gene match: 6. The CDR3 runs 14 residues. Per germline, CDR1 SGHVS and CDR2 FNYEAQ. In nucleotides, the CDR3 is TGTGCCAGCAGCGCCGACAGGGTTTCAGATACGCAGTATTTT. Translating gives CASSADRVSDTQYF.

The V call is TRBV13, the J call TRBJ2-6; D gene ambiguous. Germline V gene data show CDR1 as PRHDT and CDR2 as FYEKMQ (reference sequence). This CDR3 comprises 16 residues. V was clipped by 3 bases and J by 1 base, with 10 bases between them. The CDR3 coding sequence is TGTGCCAGCAGCTTGGTTCAGGATTCTGGGGCCAACGTCCTGACTTTC. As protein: CASSLVQDSGANVLTF.

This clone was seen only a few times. The CDR3 loop is CASSQDSGLTNSPLHF. DNA for the CDR3: TGTGCCAGCAGCCAAGACTCGGGACTGACCAATTCACCCCTCCACTTT. The chain has TRBV14 and TRBJ1-6; a weak D match, TRBD1 (5 bases). CDR3 length: 16 amino acids. CDR1 and CDR2 from the germline V gene are SGHDN and FVKESK. Trimming shortened V by 0 bases and J by 7 bases, and 13 bases separated the two germline ends.

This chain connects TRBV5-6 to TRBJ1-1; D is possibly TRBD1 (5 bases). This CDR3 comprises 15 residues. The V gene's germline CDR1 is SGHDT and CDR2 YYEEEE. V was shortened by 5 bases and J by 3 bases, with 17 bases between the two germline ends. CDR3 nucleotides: TGTGCCAGCAGAATCGGGGGTTTTGATGACACTGAAGCTTTCTTT. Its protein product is CASRIGGFDDTEAFF. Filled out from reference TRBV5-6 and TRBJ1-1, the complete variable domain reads DAGVTQSPTHLIKTRGQQVTLRCSPKSGHDTVSWYQQALGQGPQFIFQYYEEEERQRGNFPDRFSGHQFPNYSSELNVNALLLGDSALYLCASRIGGFDDTEAFFGQGTRLTVV.

The CDR3 DNA reads as TGCGCCAGCAGCCAGGGGTCGAACACTGAAGCTTTCTTT. Its translation is CASSQGSNTEAFF. This sequence joins TRBV4-3 and TRBJ1-1; D unclear. V dropped 3 bases and J dropped 1 base, with 6 bases sitting between them. CDR1 is LGHNA and CDR2 is YSLEER in the germline V gene. The CDR3 length is 13 residues.

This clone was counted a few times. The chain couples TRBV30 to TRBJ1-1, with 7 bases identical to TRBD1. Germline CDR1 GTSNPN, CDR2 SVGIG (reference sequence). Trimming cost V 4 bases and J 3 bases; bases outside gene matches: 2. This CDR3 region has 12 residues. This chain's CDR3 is CAWTDRYTEAFF. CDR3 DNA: TGTGCCTGGACGGACAGGTACACTGAAGCTTTCTTT.

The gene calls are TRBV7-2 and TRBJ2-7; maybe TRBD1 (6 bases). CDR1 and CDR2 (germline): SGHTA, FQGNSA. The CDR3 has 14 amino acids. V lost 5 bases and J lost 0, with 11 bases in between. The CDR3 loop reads CASSRQDNSYEQYF. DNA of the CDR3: TGTGCCAGCAGCCGACAGGACAACTCCTACGAGCAGTACTTC. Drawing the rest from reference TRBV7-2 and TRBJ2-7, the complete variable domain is GAGVSQSPSNKVTEKGKDVELRCDPISGHTALYWYRQSLGQGLEFLIYFQGNSAPDKSGLPSDRFSAERTGGSVSTLTIQRTQQEDSAVYLCASSRQDNSYEQYFGPGTRLTVT.

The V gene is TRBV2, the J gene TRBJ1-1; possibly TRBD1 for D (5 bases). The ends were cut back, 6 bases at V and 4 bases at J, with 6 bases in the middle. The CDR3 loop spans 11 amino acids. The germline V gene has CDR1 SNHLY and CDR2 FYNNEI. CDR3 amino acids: CASRGPTEAFF. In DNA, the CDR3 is TGTGCCAGCAGGGGACCCACTGAAGCTTTCTTT.

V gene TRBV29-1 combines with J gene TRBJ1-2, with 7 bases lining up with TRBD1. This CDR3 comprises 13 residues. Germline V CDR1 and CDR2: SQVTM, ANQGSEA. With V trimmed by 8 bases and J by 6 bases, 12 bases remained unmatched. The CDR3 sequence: CSSSGTASDGYTF. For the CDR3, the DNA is TGCAGCTCGTCCGGGACAGCTTCGGATGGCTACACCTTC.

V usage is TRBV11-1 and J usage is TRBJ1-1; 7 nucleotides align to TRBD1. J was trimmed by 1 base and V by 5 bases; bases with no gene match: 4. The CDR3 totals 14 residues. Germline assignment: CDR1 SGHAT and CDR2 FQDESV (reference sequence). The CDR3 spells CASSLTGENTEAFF. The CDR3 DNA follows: TGTGCCAGCAGCCTCACAGGGGAGAACACTGAAGCTTTCTTT. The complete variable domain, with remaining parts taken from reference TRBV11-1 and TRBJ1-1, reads EAEVAQSPRYKITEKSQAVAFWCDPISGHATLYWYRQILGQGPELLVQFQDESVVDDSQLPKDRFSAERLKGVDSTLKIQPAELGDSAMYLCASSLTGENTEAFFGQGTRLTVV.

The CDR3 sequence is CASSPLQGDGTEAFF. CDR3 coding DNA: TGTGCCAGCAGCCCACTCCAGGGGGACGGCACTGAAGCTTTCTTT. The chain is built from TRBV14 and TRBJ1-1; TRBD1 agrees at 7 bases. The V gene's germline CDR1 is SGHDN and CDR2 FVKESK. This CDR3 has 15 residues. V lost 4 bases to trimming and J lost 4 bases; unmatched junction nucleotides: 9.

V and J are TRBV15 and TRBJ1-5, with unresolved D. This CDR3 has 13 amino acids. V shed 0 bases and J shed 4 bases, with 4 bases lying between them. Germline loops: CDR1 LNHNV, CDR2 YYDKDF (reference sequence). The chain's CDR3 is CATSRDVNQPQHF. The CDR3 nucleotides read TGTGCCACCAGCAGAGATGTGAATCAGCCCCAGCATTTT. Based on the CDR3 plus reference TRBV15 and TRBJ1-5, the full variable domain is DAMVIQNPRYQVTQFGKPVTLSCSQTLNHNVMYWYQQKSSQAPKLLFHYYDKDFNNEADTPDNFQSRRPNTSFCFLDIRSPGLGDTAMYLCATSRDVNQPQHFGDGTRLSIL.

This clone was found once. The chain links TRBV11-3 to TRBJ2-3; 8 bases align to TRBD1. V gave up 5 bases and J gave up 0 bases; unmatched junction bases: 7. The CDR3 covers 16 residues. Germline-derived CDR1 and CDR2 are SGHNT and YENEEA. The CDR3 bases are TGTGCCAGCAGCGACTGGGACAGGCAAAGCACAGATACGCAGTATTTT. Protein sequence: CASSDWDRQSTDTQYF.

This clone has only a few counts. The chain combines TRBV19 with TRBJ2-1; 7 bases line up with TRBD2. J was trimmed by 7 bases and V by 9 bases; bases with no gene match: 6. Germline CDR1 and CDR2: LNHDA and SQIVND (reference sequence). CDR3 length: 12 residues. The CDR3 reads CASAGERNEQFF. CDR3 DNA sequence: TGTGCCAGCGCGGGGGAGAGGAATGAGCAGTTCTTC.